The entry below gives a single T cell receptor beta chain sequence along with its context. These data originate in a study of blood T cell repertoires in COVID-19. About the research overall: The cDNA or gDNA used as material had been derived from T cells, B-cell-depleted T cells, or PBMCs.

Germline V gene data show CDR1 as SGHDN and CDR2 as FVKESK. J lost 9 bases, V lost 0 bases, and 5 bases had no gene match. The CDR3 is made up of 16 amino acids. Original handling: Estimated nucleated cell counts came from reference gene primer amplification. This table comes from immunoSEQ multiplex PCR, and its TCRdb copy is limited to in-frame clones, with some not included. The V and J calls and clone size are taken from that table; D and trimming were inferred from the DNA. The table has around 170,000 clones, over 75% seen once; the top ten hold around 7%. Donors were grouped by their self-reported clinical history.

The source is a woman in her forties or fifties who had recovered from COVID-19. The chain couples TRBV14 to TRBJ2-1; 13 bases are shared with TRBD2. The specimen sequenced was PBMCs or T cells enriched from blood (not recorded which). CDR3 sequence reads: CASSQELAGGLSEQFF. The CDR3 DNA is TGTGCCAGCAGCCAAGAACTAGCGGGAGGGTTGAGTGAGCAGTTCTTC.